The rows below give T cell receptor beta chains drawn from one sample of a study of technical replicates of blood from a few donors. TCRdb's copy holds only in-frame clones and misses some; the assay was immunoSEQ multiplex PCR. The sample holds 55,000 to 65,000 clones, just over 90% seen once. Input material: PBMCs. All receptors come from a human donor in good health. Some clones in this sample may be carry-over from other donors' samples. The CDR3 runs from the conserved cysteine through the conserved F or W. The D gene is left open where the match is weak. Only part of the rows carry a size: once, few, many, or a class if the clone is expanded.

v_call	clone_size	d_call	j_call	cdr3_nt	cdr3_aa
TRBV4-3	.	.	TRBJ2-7	TGCGCCAGCAGCCAAGATAGGGACAAGTCCTACGAGCAGTACTTC	CASSQDRDKSYEQYF
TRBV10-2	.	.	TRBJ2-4	TGCGCCAGCACCCAGAAGGAGTTTACCAAAAACATTCAGTACTTC	CASTQKEFTKNIQYF
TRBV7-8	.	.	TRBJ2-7	TGTGCCAGCAGCAGGGGGACGACCCTGGAGATCCACGAGCAGTACTTC	CASSRGTTLEIHEQYF
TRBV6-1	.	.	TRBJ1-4	TGTGCCAGCAGAGAATCTTTGGGGGCGGGTGAAAAACTGTTTTTT	CASRESLGAGEKLFF
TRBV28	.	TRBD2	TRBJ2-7	TGTGCCAGCAGTTCTGTATTTGGACTAGCGGGTCTTCACTCCTACGAGCAGTACTTC	CASSSVFGLAGLHSYEQYF
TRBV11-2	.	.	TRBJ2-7	TGTGCCAGCAGCTTAGACCCAGGGCCTTACGAGCAGTACTTC	CASSLDPGPYEQYF
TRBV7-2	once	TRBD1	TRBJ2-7	TGTGCCAGCAGCCGGGACAGGTACTCCTACGAGCAGTACTTC	CASSRDRYSYEQYF
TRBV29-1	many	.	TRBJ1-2	TGCAGCGTTGAATCAGGTGGGGCGGGAGGCTACACCTTC	CSVESGGAGGYTF
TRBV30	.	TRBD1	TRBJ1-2	TGTGCCTCACAGGGGCTTAACTATGGCTACACCTTC	CASQGLNYGYTF
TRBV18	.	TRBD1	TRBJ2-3	TGTGCCAGCTCACCGGGGACAGGGGCAGATACGCAGTATTTT	CASSPGTGADTQYF
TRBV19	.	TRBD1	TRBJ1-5	TGTGCCAGTAGTATAGGGCCGGGACAGGGGGGTCAGCCCCAGCATTTT	CASSIGPGQGGQPQHF
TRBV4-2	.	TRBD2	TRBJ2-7	TGTGCCAGCAGCCAAGTTAATAGCGGGGGAACCTACGAGCAGTACTTC	CASSQVNSGGTYEQYF
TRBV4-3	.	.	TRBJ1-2	TGCGCCAGCAGCCAAGGGGGGGGGCAGAACTATGGCTACACCTTC	CASSQGGGQNYGYTF
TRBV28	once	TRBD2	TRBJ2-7	TGTGCCAGCAGTTTTCTAGCGGGGCGGCACGAGCAGTACTTC	CASSFLAGRHEQYF
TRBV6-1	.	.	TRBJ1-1	TGTGCCAGCAGTGTTGGAGGGACTGAAGCTTTCTTT	CASSVGGTEAFF
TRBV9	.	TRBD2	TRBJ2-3	TGTGCCAGCAGCGTAGGACTAGCGGGAGGTTTTCGTGATACGCAGTATTTT	CASSVGLAGGFRDTQYF
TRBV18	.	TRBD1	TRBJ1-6	TGTGCCAGCTCACCAGTGGCAGGGGGCTCCTATAATTCACCCCTCCACTTT	CASSPVAGGSYNSPLHF
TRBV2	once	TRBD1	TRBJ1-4	TGTGCCAGCAGTGCGGGAAGGGGGCGCGGGGAAAAACTGTTTTTT	CASSAGRGRGEKLFF
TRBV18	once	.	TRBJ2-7	TGTGCCAGCTCACCGGCCCGTGAGGGCTACGAGCAGTACTTC	CASSPAREGYEQYF
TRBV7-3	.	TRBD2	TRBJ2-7	TGTGCCAGCAGCCTTCTAGCGGGAGCGTTCTACGAGCAGTACTTC	CASSLLAGAFYEQYF
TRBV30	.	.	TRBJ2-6	TGTGCCTGGAGTGTTAACTCTGGGGCCAACGTCCTGACTTTC	CAWSVNSGANVLTF
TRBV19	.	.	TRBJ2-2	TGTGCCAGTAGTCTTCGGACAGTCGCGGCCGGGGAGCTGTTTTTT	CASSLRTVAAGELFF
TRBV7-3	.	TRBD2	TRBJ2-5	TGTGCCAGCAGCTCCACTAGCGGGGGACAAGAGACCCAGTACTTC	CASSSTSGGQETQYF
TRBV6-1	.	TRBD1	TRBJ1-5	TGTGCCAGCAGTGAAATAGGGACAGCGGGCCAGCCCCAGCATTTT	CASSEIGTAGQPQHF
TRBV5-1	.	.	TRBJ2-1	TGCGCCAGCAGCTTGATATCAGTCCTAGCCCCCTACAATGAGCAGTTCTTC	CASSLISVLAPYNEQFF
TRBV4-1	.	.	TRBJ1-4	TGCGCCAGCAGCCTCGGCGGGGGGGCAACTAATGAAAAACTGTTTTTT	CASSLGGGATNEKLFF
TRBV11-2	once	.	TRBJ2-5	TGTGCCAGCAGCTTAAGGCGGGACTCCCAAGAGACCCAGTACTTC	CASSLRRDSQETQYF
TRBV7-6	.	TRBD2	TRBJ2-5	TGTGCCAGCAGCTTTATGAGTGGGACTAGCGGGGGGAAGAGGGAGACCCAGTACTTC	CASSFMSGTSGGKRETQYF
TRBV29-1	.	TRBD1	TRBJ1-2	TGCAGCGTTGGGCAGCTTGGACAGGGCTCTATCGGCTACACCTTC	CSVGQLGQGSIGYTF
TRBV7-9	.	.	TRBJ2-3	TGTGCCAGCAGCTCCGGCGCGGGCGGCACAGATACGCAGTATTTT	CASSSGAGGTDTQYF
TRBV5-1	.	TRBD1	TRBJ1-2	TGCGCCAGCAGCTTCGGACAGGGGAGGTATGGCTACACCTTC	CASSFGQGRYGYTF
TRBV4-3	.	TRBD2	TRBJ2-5	TGCGCCAGCAGCCAGGAAGCGGGGGGGCTAGAGACCCAGTACTTC	CASSQEAGGLETQYF
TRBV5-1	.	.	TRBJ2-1	TGCGCCAGCAGCTCCGGGTCTTTCCAGGGGATCAATGAGCAGTTCTTC	CASSSGSFQGINEQFF
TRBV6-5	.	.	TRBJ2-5	TGTGCCAGCAGTTACTCGAGAAGCGGCAGAGGGGAGACCCAGTACTTC	CASSYSRSGRGETQYF
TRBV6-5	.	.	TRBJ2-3	TGTGCCAGCAGTTACAACAGGCTCACAGATACGCAGTATTTT	CASSYNRLTDTQYF
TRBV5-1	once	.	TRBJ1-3	TGCGCCAGCAGCTTGGGCCTGGGAGCGTCCTCTGGAAACACCATATATTTT	CASSLGLGASSGNTIYF
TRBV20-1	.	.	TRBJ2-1	TGCAGTGCCACAGGTAATGAGCAGTTCTTC	CSATGNEQFF
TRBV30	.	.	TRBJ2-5	TGTGCCTGGATTTGGCAGGGACAAGAGACCCAGTACTTC	CAWIWQGQETQYF
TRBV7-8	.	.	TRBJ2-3	TGTGCCAGCAGTCCGACACGGGATACGCAGTATTTT	CASSPTRDTQYF
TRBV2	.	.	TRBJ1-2	TGTGCCAGCGGCGCGGAGCGAAGAGGCTACACCTTC	CASGAERRGYTF
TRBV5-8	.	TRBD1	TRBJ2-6	TGTGCCAGCAGCTTGCTAGGACAGGGGGCTCGGGCCAACGTCCTGACTTTC	CASSLLGQGARANVLTF
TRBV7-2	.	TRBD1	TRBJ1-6	TGTGCCAGCAGCTTACTCGGGACAGACAATTCACCCCTCCACTTT	CASSLLGTDNSPLHF
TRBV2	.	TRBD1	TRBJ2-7	TGTGCCAGCGTAACGGACAGGGTGAACGAGCAGTACTTC	CASVTDRVNEQYF
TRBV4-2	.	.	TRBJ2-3	TGTGCCAGCAGACCCAAGGAGGATATTGGTAAGGGAGATACGCAGTATTTT	CASRPKEDIGKGDTQYF
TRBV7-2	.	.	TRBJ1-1	TGTGCCAGCAGCTTCCCCCGTACTGAAGCTTTCTTT	CASSFPRTEAFF
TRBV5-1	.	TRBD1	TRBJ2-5	TGCGCCAGCAGCTCGAAGGGACAGCAAGAGACCCAGTACTTC	CASSSKGQQETQYF
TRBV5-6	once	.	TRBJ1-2	TGTGCCAGCAGCTTGGGTCAGGGGTGGCTGATATTC	CASSLGQGWLIF
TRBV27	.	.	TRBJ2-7	TGTGCCAGCTCCGGGACAAATAACGAGCAGTACTTC	CASSGTNNEQYF
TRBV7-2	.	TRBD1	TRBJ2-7	TGTGCCAGCAGCTTAGCGACAGGGGGACGAGGTTCCTACGAGCAGTACTTC	CASSLATGGRGSYEQYF